The rows below give T cell receptor beta chains drawn from one sample of a study of persistence of HIV-infected CD4 T cells. Profiled with immunoSEQ multiplex PCR; TCRdb holds only in-frame clones, not every one. The table shows some 58,000 clones, with 65% to 75% occurring only once. No antigens are known for them. The sequences come from CD4+ T cells sorted from PBMCs after approximately 18-hour stimulation, collected from a patient who received antiretroviral therapy. Every receptor here comes from an adult man with HIV who was CMV-seropositive. Each CDR3 is given with its conserved first and last residue. Fields, in order: J gene, clone size, D gene, V gene, CDR3 protein, CDR3 DNA. The D gene is left open where the match is weak. Rows give clone size only sometimes, using once, few, many, or a class for an expanded clone.

>TRBJ1-1|few|NA|TRBV7-9
CASSRSRAGERTEAFF
TGTGCCAGCAGCCGCAGCCGGGCGGGGGAGCGGACTGAAGCTTTCTTT
>TRBJ1-1|NA|NA|TRBV18
CASSPPAKNPEAFF
TGTGCCAGCTCACCACCGGCGAAGAACCCTGAAGCTTTCTTT
>TRBJ2-5|NA|TRBD2|TRBV18
CASSLGLAGETQYF
TGTGCCAGCTCACTTGGACTAGCGGGAGAGACCCAGTACTTC
>TRBJ1-2|NA|TRBD1|TRBV18
CASSPPGGNGYTF
TGTGCCAGCTCACCGCCAGGGGGCAATGGCTACACCTTC
>TRBJ2-1|NA|NA|TRBV18
CASSPPKGGKRGNEQFF
TGTGCCAGCTCACCACCGAAAGGGGGAAAGAGGGGCAATGAGCAGTTCTTC
>TRBJ1-5|NA|NA|TRBV24-1
CATSDGRVKPQHF
TGTGCCACCAGTGATGGAAGGGTGAAGCCCCAGCATTTT
>TRBJ2-3|NA|TRBD2|TRBV5-1
CASSSLSGGATDTQYF
TGCGCCAGCAGCTCCCTCAGCGGGGGGGCCACAGATACGCAGTATTTT
>TRBJ1-1|NA|TRBD1|TRBV30
CAWGQGTEAFF
TGTGCCTGGGGACAGGGAACTGAAGCTTTCTTT
>TRBJ1-1|NA|NA|TRBV24-1
CATSDPDSPNTEAFF
TGTGCCACCAGTGACCCAGACAGTCCTAACACTGAAGCTTTCTTT
>TRBJ2-3|once|TRBD1|TRBV18
CASSPSRDRGVYF
TGTGCCAGCTCACCCTCCCGGGACAGGGGTGTGTATTTT
>TRBJ1-1|NA|TRBD1|TRBV18
CASSNTGATEAFF
TGTGCCAGCTCAAACACAGGGGCCACTGAAGCTTTCTTT
>TRBJ1-4|NA|NA|TRBV4-2
CASSQETQLREKLFF
TGTGCCAGCAGCCAAGAGACTCAACTTAGGGAAAAACTGTTTTTT
>TRBJ1-5|few|NA|TRBV2
CASRSAVQPQHF
TGTGCCAGCAGAAGTGCAGTGCAGCCCCAGCATTTT
>TRBJ1-1|NA|TRBD1|TRBV5-1
CASRERTGITEAFF
TGCGCCAGCAGGGAAAGGACAGGGATTACTGAAGCTTTCTTT
>TRBJ2-3|NA|NA|TRBV2
CASSEAGGSSDTQYF
TGTGCCAGCAGTGAAGCGGGGGGTAGTTCAGATACGCAGTATTTT
>TRBJ1-5|NA|TRBD1|TRBV6-5
CASTGGGIQPQHF
TGTGCCAGTACGGGAGGGGGCATTCAGCCCCAGCATTTT
>TRBJ2-1|NA|TRBD2|TRBV7-8
CASSLTSGGVSGEQFF
TGTGCCAGCAGCTTAACTAGCGGGGGGGTTTCTGGTGAGCAGTTCTTC
>TRBJ1-4|NA|TRBD1|TRBV27
CASRKGQGEEKLFF
TGTGCCAGCAGAAAGGGACAGGGTGAGGAAAAACTGTTTTTT
>TRBJ2-7|NA|NA|TRBV18
CASSPLAGQRTSYEQYF
TGTGCCAGCTCACCTTTAGCGGGACAGAGAACTTCCTACGAGCAGTACTTC
>TRBJ2-4|few|NA|TRBV29-1
CSVAGQLKNIQYF
TGCAGCGTGGCGGGACAGCTCAAAAACATTCAGTACTTC
>TRBJ2-7|few|NA|TRBV10-2
CASSESSGQYF
TGCGCCAGCAGTGAGTCTTCTGGGCAGTACTTC
>TRBJ2-3|NA|TRBD1|TRBV2
CASSARDRGDTQYF
TGTGCCAGCAGTGCCCGGGACAGGGGTGATACGCAGTATTTT
>TRBJ1-1|NA|TRBD1|TRBV10-2
CASSDPGTVNTEAFF
TGCGCCAGCAGTGACCCCGGGACAGTGAACACTGAAGCTTTCTTT
>TRBJ2-7|NA|TRBD2|TRBV7-6
CASSRGGLEFSYEQYF
TGTGCCAGCAGCCGGGGGGGTTTGGAATTCTCCTACGAGCAGTACTTC
>TRBJ2-7|NA|TRBD1|TRBV7-9
CASSQDRGPYEQYF
TGTGCCAGCAGCCAGGACAGGGGCCCCTACGAGCAGTACTTC
>TRBJ1-3|NA|NA|TRBV5-5
CASSLRTEVGNTIYF
TGTGCCAGCAGCTTAAGGACAGAGGTGGGAAACACCATATATTTT
>TRBJ2-3|NA|TRBD2|TRBV2
CASTFRLAGGPDTQYF
TGTGCCAGCACTTTCAGACTAGCGGGGGGGCCGGATACGCAGTATTTT
>TRBJ1-1|NA|NA|TRBV5-1
CASSSGLENTEAFF
TGCGCCAGCAGCTCAGGACTCGAGAACACTGAAGCTTTCTTT
>TRBJ2-3|NA|NA|TRBV2
CASSEFASTDTQYF
TGTGCCAGCAGTGAATTTGCTAGCACAGATACGCAGTATTTT
>TRBJ2-1|NA|NA|TRBV19
CASRSPDLGYNEQFF
TGTGCCAGTAGGAGTCCCGACTTAGGATACAATGAGCAGTTCTTC
>TRBJ2-3|NA|NA|TRBV11-2
CASSLLLHTDTQYF
TGTGCCAGCAGCCTACTTCTTCACACAGATACGCAGTATTTT
>TRBJ2-7|NA|TRBD1|TRBV5-1
CASSLASGGGDEQYF
TGCGCCAGCAGCTTGGCCTCAGGGGGCGGCGACGAGCAGTACTTC
>TRBJ2-7|NA|TRBD2|TRBV29-1
CSVGIGGGAYEQYF
TGCAGCGTTGGGATAGGCGGGGGAGCCTACGAGCAGTACTTC
>TRBJ2-2|NA|NA|TRBV7-3
CASSDTGNTGELFF
TGTGCCAGCAGCGACACAGGAAACACCGGGGAGCTGTTTTTT
>TRBJ1-1|few|TRBD1|TRBV11-3
CASSLDGTGRTEAFF
TGTGCCAGCAGCTTAGATGGGACAGGGCGGACTGAAGCTTTCTTT
>TRBJ1-1|few|NA|TRBV7-8
CASSLVGGAYTEAFF
TGTGCCAGCAGCTTAGTTGGGGGGGCTTACACTGAAGCTTTCTTT
>TRBJ1-1|NA|NA|TRBV9
CASSVGAGDGNTEAFF
TGTGCCAGCAGCGTAGGGGCAGGGGATGGGAACACTGAAGCTTTCTTT
>TRBJ1-1|few|NA|TRBV6-6
CASSSKQLNTEAFF
TGTGCCAGCAGTTCAAAACAGCTAAACACTGAAGCTTTCTTT
>TRBJ2-7|once|NA|TRBV27
CASSVSGTVLYEQYF
TGTGCCAGCAGTGTCTCCGGGACGGTACTCTACGAGCAGTACTTC
>TRBJ1-4|NA|NA|TRBV4-1
CASSSGHFNEKLFF
TGCGCCAGCAGTTCAGGGCACTTTAATGAAAAACTGTTTTTT
>TRBJ1-6|NA|NA|TRBV12-3/TRBV12-4
CASRYSNSPLHF
TGTGCCAGCAGGTACAGTAATTCACCCCTCCACTTT
>TRBJ2-7|NA|TRBD1|TRBV9
CASSVGTGTIEQYF
TGTGCCAGCAGCGTCGGGACAGGGACTATCGAGCAGTACTTC
>TRBJ1-6|NA|NA|TRBV18
CASSPSGKDSPLHF
TGTGCCAGCTCACCTTCTGGGAAGGATTCACCCCTCCACTTT
>TRBJ1-5|NA|NA|TRBV19
CASSIDLRADSNQPQHF
TGTGCCAGTAGTATAGATCTGAGGGCAGATAGCAATCAGCCCCAGCATTTT
>TRBJ1-6|few|TRBD1|TRBV5-1
CASSDQGAVSPLHF
TGCGCCAGCAGCGATCAGGGGGCGGTCTCACCCCTCCACTTT
>TRBJ2-3|NA|NA|TRBV7-8
CASSLAEGLSTDTQYF
TGTGCCAGCAGCTTAGCGGAGGGACTCAGCACAGATACGCAGTATTTT
>TRBJ2-7|NA|NA|TRBV29-1
CSGGDLSYEQYF
TGCAGCGGGGGGGACCTTTCCTACGAGCAGTACTTC
>TRBJ1-1|few|TRBD1|TRBV24-1
CATSDSGTGGSAFF
TGTGCCACCAGTGACTCCGGGACAGGGGGCTCAGCTTTCTTT
>TRBJ1-2|few|NA|TRBV4-1
CASSQASPKGYGYTF
TGCGCCAGCAGCCAAGCCTCCCCGAAGGGCTATGGCTACACCTTC